This section outlines one T cell receptor beta chain sequence together with its context. Its specificity is unknown. These data originate in a study of beta chain features in type 1 diabetes. Trimming left V 4 bases short and J 0 bases short, with 12 bases between. CDR3 length: 15 amino acids. The germline V gene encodes CDR1 LNHDA and CDR2 SQIVND (reference sequence). Overall study findings and caveats: Among patients with Type 1 diabetes, TCRB CDR3s were moderately but significantly shorter in every one of the four CD4+ subsets.

The authors reverse transcribed all of the isolated RNA, so sequencing captured expressed TCRB transcripts. This table comes from immunoSEQ multiplex PCR, and its TCRdb copy is limited to in-frame clones, with some not included. Among 280,000 or so clones listed, over 14% were seen once. The chain carries TRBV19 and TRBJ1-2; D is unclear. The source of this sequence is a man younger than 30 with type 1 diabetes. Material for sequencing was naive CD4+ T cells from blood. Written as DNA, the CDR3 is TGTGCCAGTAGTACCACCTCCGGGGCTAACTATGGCTACACCTTC. Translated, it gives CASSTTSGANYGYTF.